The TCR beta chain under discussion was sequenced for a study of blood T cell repertoires in COVID-19. Looking at the study overall: The study drew acute and convalescent COVID-19 samples from the United States, Italy and Spain. The cDNA or gDNA used as material had been derived from T cells, B-cell-depleted T cells, or PBMCs.

Germline-derived CDR1 and CDR2 are SGHRS and YFSETQ. The CDR3 consists of 16 residues. Germline trimming cut 2 bases from V and 0 bases from J; bases unmatched to any gene: 7. Original methodology: Scientists estimated how many nucleated cells there were by amplifying reference gene primers. The method was immunoSEQ multiplex PCR; TCRdb's version includes in-frame clones alone and lacks a portion of them. That table furnishes V, J and clone size, whereas the DNA furnished D and trimming. This repertoire shows 100,000 to 130,000 clones, over 75% found once; its top ten account for 2% to 3%. This clone was observed a few times.

The origin of this receptor is a human donor in a cohort sampled during active COVID-19. This chain joins TRBV5-1 and TRBJ1-2; 7 bases align to TRBD1. Sequencing was carried out using peripheral blood. CDR3 amino acids: CASSLHRQGANYGYTF. CDR3 in DNA: TGCGCCAGCAGCTTACATAGACAGGGAGCTAACTATGGCTACACCTTC.